Following are 3 T cell receptor beta chains from one sample sequenced in a study of regulatory T cells in long-lasting Graves disease. Specified time point: newly diagnosed GD, antithyroid drugs for less than 3 months. From PBMCs, RNA was extracted and then used to make the TCR library. TCR beta libraries were built with iRepertoire HTBI primers and Arm-PCR of CDR3 regions. TCRdb fed the multiplex PCR reads into MiXCR, producing one record per CDR3 protein. Of roughly 610,000 distinct CDR3 sequences in the sample, under 20% were seen once. This sample also belongs to another study, concerning T cells in Graves' hyperthyroidism and ophthalmopathy.

Source: peripheral blood mononuclear cells (PBMCs), taken at new diagnosis, from a patient treated with antithyroid drugs. The source of these receptors is a woman in her twenties or thirties with Graves disease.

This clonotype occurred a few times. The chain recombines TRBV29-1 with TRBJ2-7; tentative D call: TRBD1 (6 bases). The CDR3 spans 13 residues. V lost 7 bases and J lost 6, with 19 bases in between. Germline V gene sequence: CDR1 SQVTM, CDR2 ANQGSEA. CDR3 DNA: TGCAGCGGGGGTGGACAGACGATAGGCGAGCAGTACTTC. Its translation: CSGGGQTIGEQYF.

This clonotype was recorded a few times. This rearrangement joins TRBV28 to TRBJ1-5; D uncertain. The CDR3 is 12 residues long. CDR1 is MDHEN, CDR2 SYDVKM, per germline. With 8 bases removed from V and 5 bases from J, the gap between germline ends came to 10 bases. Written as DNA, the CDR3 is TGTGCCAGCCGGAACCTTTATCAGCCCCAGCATTTT. Its protein product is CASRNLYQPQHF.

This clonotype has a handful of counts. The rearrangement uses TRBV7-3 and TRBJ2-1; D is unclear. The DNA end lines up better with TRBJ2-5; the J call may be wrong. The CDR3 is 13 residues long. Germline V gene lookup returns CDR1 SGHTA and CDR2 FQGTGA. Here the CDR3 reads CASSLTAKETQYF. The CDR3 region has the DNA TGTGCCAGCAGCTTAACCGCTAAAGAGACCCAGTACTTC.